This T cell receptor beta chain comes out of a study of blood T cells in healthy people across ages. Study-level findings and limits: Age brought a roughly linear fall in TCR beta diversity measured per million T cells. Naive and antigen-experienced cells were not separated, limiting conclusive comparison.

Researchers collected approximately 9.5 milliliters of peripheral blood from every single donor. A remark on this clonotype: The antigen remains undetermined.

This CDR3 is 19 amino acids long. V lost 5 bases, J lost 5 bases, and 30 bases lay in between. The V gene's germline CDR1 is SEHNR and CDR2 FQNEAQ (reference sequence). A sample-barcoded 5' primer and a J-beta primer mix were used in a second PCR of roughly 7 to 11 cycles. Each cDNA molecule was tagged by a template-switch adaptor that had 12 random nucleotides. TCRdb reprocessed the 5' RACE reads via MiXCR and lists one record per CDR3 protein. Counted here are 550,000 to 750,000 distinct CDR3 sequences, under 25% occurring once; the ten biggest clones make up 3.5% to 4%. The sequencing sample was made of blood. This chain links TRBV7-9 with TRBJ1-2, with TRBD1 as a possible D gene (6 bases). This receptor was identified in a man between 65 and 79 years old in good health. The CDR3 loop reads CASSPEGGDRWVEPYGYTF. CDR3 nucleotide sequence: TGTGCCAGCAGCCCAGAGGGGGGGGACCGTTGGGTAGAACCGTATGGCTACACCTTC.